One and the same sample provided the 16 T cell receptor beta chains below, sequenced in a study of blood T cell repertoires in COVID-19. Here immunoSEQ multiplex PCR was the method, and the copy in TCRdb shows in-frame clones only, minus some. The sample yields 70,000 or so clones, about 80% seen once. Sequencing used peripheral blood. These receptors all stem from a human donor in a cohort sampled during active COVID-19.

This chain links TRBV11-2 with TRBJ2-5, with 7 bases identical to TRBD1. Germline V gene sequence: CDR1 SGHAT, CDR2 FQNNGV. This CDR3 has 15 amino acids. J was trimmed by 3 bases and V by 5 bases; bases with no gene match: 9. CDR3 DNA sequence: TGTGCCAGCAGCAGGTCACTAGGACAGGAAGAGACCCAGTACTTC. Translation gives CASSRSLGQEETQYF. Filled out from reference TRBV11-2 and TRBJ2-5, the complete variable domain reads EAGVAQSPRYKIIEKRQSVAFWCNPISGHATLYWYQQILGQGPKLLIQFQNNGVVDDSQLPKDRFSAERLKGVDSTLKIQPAKLEDSAVYLCASSRSLGQEETQYFGPGTRLLVL.

In this sample, this clone turned up once. J is TRBJ1-2 and V is TRBV15; 7 bases are a match to TRBD1. Germline assignment: CDR1 LNHNV and CDR2 YYDKDF (reference sequence). This CDR3 has 15 amino acids. V shed 0 bases and J 3 bases; nucleotides not matched to a gene: 4. CDR3 protein: CATSRDGDSYYGYTF. The CDR3, as DNA: TGTGCCACCAGCAGAGATGGGGACAGCTACTATGGCTACACCTTC.

The chain employs TRBV29-1 and TRBJ2-7, with 8 bases aligning to TRBD1. Germline values: CDR1 SQVTM, CDR2 ANQGSEA. The V gene end was trimmed by 1 base and the J gene end by 5 bases; junction bases not matched to a gene: 4. The CDR3 has 13 residues. Here the CDR3 reads CSVEGTGRNEQYF. CDR3 sequence (DNA): TGCAGCGTTGAAGGGACAGGGAGGAACGAGCAGTACTTC.

This chain connects TRBV18 to TRBJ2-7; weak D call: TRBD2 (6 bases). This CDR3 spans 16 amino acids. In germline, CDR1 is KGHSH, CDR2 LQKENI. V was trimmed by 3 bases and J by 1 base, leaving 16 bases between them. In DNA, the CDR3 is TGTGCCAGCTCACCTATCCGGGAGCGAGGGTCCTACGAGCAGTACTTC. It yields the protein CASSPIRERGSYEQYF. Supplemented by reference TRBV18 and TRBJ2-7, the full variable domain reads NAGVMQNPRHLVRRRGQEARLRCSPMKGHSHVYWYRQLPEEGLKFMVYLQKENIIDESGMPKERFSAEFPKEGPSILRIQQVVRGDSAAYFCASSPIRERGSYEQYFGPGTRLTVT.

The chain carries TRBV25-1 and TRBJ2-7, with 10 bases fitting TRBD2. This CDR3 comprises 15 residues. V gave up 4 bases and J gave up 7 bases; unmatched junction bases: 10. Looked up from germline, CDR1 is MGHDK and CDR2 is SYGVNS. The CDR3 nucleotides read TGTGCCAGCAGTGTTAGCGGGAGGCTCGAAGGGGAGCAGTACTTC. Its protein product is CASSVSGRLEGEQYF.

This chain's CDR3 is CASTLRGYNEQFF. CDR3 sequence (DNA): TGTGCCAGCACCCTGAGGGGGTACAATGAGCAGTTCTTC. The rearrangement links TRBV12-3 or TRBV12-4 to TRBJ2-1; tentatively, D is TRBD1 (6 bases). The ends were cut back, 7 bases at V and 4 bases at J, with 11 bases in the middle. This CDR3 is 13 amino acids long.

The rearrangement uses TRBV3-1 (or the pseudogene TRBV3-2) and TRBJ2-7; 8 bases line up with TRBD1. Germline-derived CDR1 and CDR2 are LGHDT and YNNKEL (reference sequence). With V trimmed by 5 bases and J by 5 bases, 5 bases remained unmatched. The CDR3 is made up of 13 amino acids. CDR3 nucleotide sequence: TGTGCCAGCAGCGAACGGACAGGGAACGAGCAGTACTTC. It encodes CASSERTGNEQYF.

The chain couples TRBV13 to TRBJ1-1; D call uncertain. V was clipped by 4 bases and J by 1 base, with 10 bases between them. CDR1 is PRHDT and CDR2 is FYEKMQ in the germline V gene (reference sequence). The CDR3 runs 14 residues. Here the CDR3 reads CASSSGSRNTEAFF. As DNA, the CDR3 is TGTGCCAGCAGCTCCGGGTCAAGGAACACTGAAGCTTTCTTT. The entire variable domain, with the rest obtained from reference TRBV13 and TRBJ1-1, is as follows: AAGVIQSPRHLIKEKRETATLKCYPIPRHDTVYWYQQGPGQDPQFLISFYEKMQSDKGSIPDRFSAQQFSDYHSELNMSSLELGDSALYFCASSSGSRNTEAFFGQGTRLTVV.

The J gene is TRBJ2-3, the V gene TRBV5-1; D may be TRBD2 (6 bases). Germline V gene sequence: CDR1 SGHRS, CDR2 YFSETQ. V was clipped by 2 bases and J by 9 bases, with 16 bases between them. This CDR3 spans 14 amino acids. CDR3 coding DNA: TGCGCCAGCAGCTTTGGCGGGGCCGGAGGGACGCAGTATTTT. This encodes CASSFGGAGGTQYF.

This clone has just a few counts. The chain has TRBV7-2 and TRBJ2-5, with 10 bases aligning to TRBD1. The CDR3 runs to 15 residues. Per germline, CDR1 SGHTA and CDR2 FQGNSA. V gave up 5 bases and J gave up 0 bases; unmatched junction bases: 3. The CDR3 protein is CASSPDRGYQETQYF. For the CDR3, the DNA is TGTGCCAGCAGCCCGGACAGGGGGTACCAAGAGACCCAGTACTTC.

J is TRBJ2-2 and V is TRBV14, with 7 nucleotides matching TRBD1. The CDR3 consists of 14 residues. Germline V gene lookup returns CDR1 SGHDN and CDR2 FVKESK. Germline trimming cut 4 bases from V and 13 bases from J; bases unmatched to any gene: 12. The CDR3 region has the DNA TGTGCCAGCAGCCTGGTAAACTCAGGGGGTGCGCTGTTTTTT. It is translated as CASSLVNSGGALFF. Supplemented by reference TRBV14 and TRBJ2-2, the full variable domain reads EAGVTQFPSHSVIEKGQTVTLRCDPISGHDNLYWYRRVMGKEIKFLLHFVKESKQDESGMPNNRFLAERTGGTYSTLKVQPAELEDSGVYFCASSLVNSGGALFFGEGSRLTVL.

This chain uses TRBV13 with TRBJ2-1; D unclear. V lost 5 bases and J 0 bases, leaving 17 bases between the germline ends. Germline assignment: CDR1 PRHDT and CDR2 FYEKMQ (reference sequence). The CDR3 totals 17 residues. In DNA form, the CDR3 reads TGTGCCAGCAGCCTCCTAAAGCTTAGTTCCTCCTACAATGAGCAGTTCTTC. Translation gives CASSLLKLSSSYNEQFF. Full variable domain (missing parts from reference TRBV13 and TRBJ2-1): AAGVIQSPRHLIKEKRETATLKCYPIPRHDTVYWYQQGPGQDPQFLISFYEKMQSDKGSIPDRFSAQQFSDYHSELNMSSLELGDSALYFCASSLLKLSSSYNEQFFGPGTRLTVL.

The rearrangement links TRBV11-2 to TRBJ2-2; D is perhaps TRBD1 (5 bases). The CDR3 length is 16 residues. V gave up 1 base and J gave up 3 bases, with 12 bases separating them. Germline assignment: CDR1 SGHAT and CDR2 FQNNGV. The DNA of the CDR3 is TGTGCCAGCAGCTTAGGAGTTGCAGGGCACACCGGGGAGCTGTTTTTT. Residues: CASSLGVAGHTGELFF.

This chain links TRBV12-3 or TRBV12-4 with TRBJ1-2; D not certain. The CDR3 is 13 residues long. V gave up 3 bases and J gave up 5 bases, with 10 bases separating them. Here the CDR3 reads CASSFVLEYGYTF. The CDR3 DNA is TGTGCCAGCAGTTTTGTCCTGGAGTATGGCTACACCTTC.

CDR3 amino acids: CASSLGTTGGREKLFF. The CDR3 DNA reads as TGTGCCAGCAGCTTAGGGACTACAGGGGGACGTGAAAAACTGTTTTTT. The chain recombines TRBV7-8 with TRBJ1-4; TRBD1 matches at 8 bases. After removal of 1 base from V and 7 bases from J, the junction contained 8 bases not matched to a gene. From germline, CDR1 is SGHVS and CDR2 FQNEAQ. The CDR3 runs to 16 residues.

This rearrangement joins TRBV19 to TRBJ2-7; perhaps TRBD2 as D (6 bases). V shed 5 bases and J shed 6 bases, with 17 bases lying between them. The CDR3 loop spans 14 amino acids. Germline CDR1 reads LNHDA; CDR2 reads SQIVND (reference sequence). CDR3 in DNA: TGTGCCAGTAGTCCATCCCCCGGAGGGAGCGAGCAGTACTTC. Translation gives CASSPSPGGSEQYF.